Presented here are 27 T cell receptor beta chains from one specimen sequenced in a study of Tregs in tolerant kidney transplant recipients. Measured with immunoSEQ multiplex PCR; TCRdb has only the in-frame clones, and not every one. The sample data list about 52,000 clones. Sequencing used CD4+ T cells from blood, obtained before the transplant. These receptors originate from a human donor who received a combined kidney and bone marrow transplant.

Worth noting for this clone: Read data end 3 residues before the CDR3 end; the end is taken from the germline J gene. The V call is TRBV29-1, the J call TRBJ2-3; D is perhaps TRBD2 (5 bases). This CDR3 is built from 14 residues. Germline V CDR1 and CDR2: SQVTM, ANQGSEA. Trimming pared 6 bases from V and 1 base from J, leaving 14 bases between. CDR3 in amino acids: CSVIDGVRTDTQYF. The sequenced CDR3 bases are TGCAGCGTAATCGACGGGGTTCGCACAGATACG.

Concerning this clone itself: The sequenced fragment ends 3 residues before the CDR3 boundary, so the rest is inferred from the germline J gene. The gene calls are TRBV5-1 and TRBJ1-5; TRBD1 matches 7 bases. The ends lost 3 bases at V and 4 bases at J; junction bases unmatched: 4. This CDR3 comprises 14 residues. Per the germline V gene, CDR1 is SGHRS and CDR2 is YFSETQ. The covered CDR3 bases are TGCGCCAGCAGCTCGGGACAGCTAAATCAGCCC. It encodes CASSSGQLNQP. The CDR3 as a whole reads CASSSGQLNQPQHF.

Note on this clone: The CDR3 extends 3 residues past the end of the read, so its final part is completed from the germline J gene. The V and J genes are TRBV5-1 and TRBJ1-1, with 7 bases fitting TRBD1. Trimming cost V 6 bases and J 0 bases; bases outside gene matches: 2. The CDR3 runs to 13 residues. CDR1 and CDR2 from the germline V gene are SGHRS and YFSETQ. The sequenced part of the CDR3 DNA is TGCGCCAGCAAGGGGGCGCTGAACACTGAA. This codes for CASKGALNTE. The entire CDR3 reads CASKGALNTEAFF.

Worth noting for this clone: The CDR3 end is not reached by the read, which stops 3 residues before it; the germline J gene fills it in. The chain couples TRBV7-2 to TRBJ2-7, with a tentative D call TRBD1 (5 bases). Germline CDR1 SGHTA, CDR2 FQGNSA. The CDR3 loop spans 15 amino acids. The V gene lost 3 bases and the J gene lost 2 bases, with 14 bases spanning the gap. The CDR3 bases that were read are TGTGCCAGCAGCTTGGGCCAGGGAACTCCCTACGAG. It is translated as CASSLGQGTPYE. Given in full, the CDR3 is CASSLGQGTPYEQYF.

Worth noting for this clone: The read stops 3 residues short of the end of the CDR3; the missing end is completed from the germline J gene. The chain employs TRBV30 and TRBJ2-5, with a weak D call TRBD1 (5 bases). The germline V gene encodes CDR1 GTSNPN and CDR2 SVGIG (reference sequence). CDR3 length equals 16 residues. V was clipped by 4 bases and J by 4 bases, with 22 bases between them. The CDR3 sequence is CAWIPRTPKYLETQYF. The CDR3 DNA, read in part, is TGTGCCTGGATTCCAAGGACACCGAAGTATCTAGAGACC.

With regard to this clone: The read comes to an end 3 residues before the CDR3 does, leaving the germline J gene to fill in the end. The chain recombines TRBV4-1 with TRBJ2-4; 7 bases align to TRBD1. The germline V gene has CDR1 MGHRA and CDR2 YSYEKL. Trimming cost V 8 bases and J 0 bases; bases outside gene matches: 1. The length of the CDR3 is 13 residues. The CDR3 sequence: CASQGVAKNIQYF. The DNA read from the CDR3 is TGCGCCAGCCAGGGGGTAGCCAAAAACATT.

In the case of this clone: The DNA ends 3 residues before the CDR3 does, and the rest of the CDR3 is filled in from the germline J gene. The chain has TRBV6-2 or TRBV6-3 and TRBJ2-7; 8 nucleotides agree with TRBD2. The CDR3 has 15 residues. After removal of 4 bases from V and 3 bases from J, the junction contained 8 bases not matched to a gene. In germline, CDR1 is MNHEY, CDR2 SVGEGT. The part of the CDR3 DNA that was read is TGTGCCAGCAGTTCCCTTAGCGGGGCCCGCTACGAG. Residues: CASSSLSGARYE. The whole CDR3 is CASSSLSGARYEQYF.

The sequenced CDR3 bases are TGTGCCATCAGTGATTCTGGGGCCCAGGGC. Protein sequence: CAISDSGAQG. The whole CDR3 protein reads CAISDSGAQGYTF. This chain uses TRBV10-3 with TRBJ1-2, with D possibly matching TRBD1 (5 bases). The DNA ends 3 residues before the CDR3 does, and the rest of the CDR3 is filled in from the germline J gene. The CDR3 runs 13 residues. The germline V gene has CDR1 ENHRY and CDR2 SYGVKD.

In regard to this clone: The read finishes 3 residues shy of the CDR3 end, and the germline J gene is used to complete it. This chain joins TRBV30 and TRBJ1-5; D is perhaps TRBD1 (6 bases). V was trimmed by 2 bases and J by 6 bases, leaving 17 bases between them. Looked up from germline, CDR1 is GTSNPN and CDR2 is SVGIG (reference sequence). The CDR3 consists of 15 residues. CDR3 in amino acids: CAWSPSFTGTQPQHF. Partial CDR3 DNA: TGTGCCTGGAGTCCCTCATTCACAGGGACTCAGCCC.

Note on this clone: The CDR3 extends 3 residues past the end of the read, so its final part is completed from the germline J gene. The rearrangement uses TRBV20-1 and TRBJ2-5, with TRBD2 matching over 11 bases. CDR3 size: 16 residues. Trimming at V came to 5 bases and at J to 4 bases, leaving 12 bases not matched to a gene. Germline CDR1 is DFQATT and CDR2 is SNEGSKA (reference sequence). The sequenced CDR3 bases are TGCAGTGCTGCCGGGACTAGCGGAGATGCGCGAGAGACC. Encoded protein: CSAAGTSGDARET. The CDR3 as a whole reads CSAAGTSGDARETQYF.

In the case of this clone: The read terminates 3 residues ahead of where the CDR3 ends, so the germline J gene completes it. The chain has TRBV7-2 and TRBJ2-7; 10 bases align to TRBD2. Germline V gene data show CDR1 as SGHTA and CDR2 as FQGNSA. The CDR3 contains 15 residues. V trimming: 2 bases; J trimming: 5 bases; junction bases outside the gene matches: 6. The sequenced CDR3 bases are TGTGCCAGCAGCTTATCAGCGGGGGGGTCCCACGAG. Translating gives CASSLSAGGSHE. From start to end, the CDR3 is CASSLSAGGSHEQYF.

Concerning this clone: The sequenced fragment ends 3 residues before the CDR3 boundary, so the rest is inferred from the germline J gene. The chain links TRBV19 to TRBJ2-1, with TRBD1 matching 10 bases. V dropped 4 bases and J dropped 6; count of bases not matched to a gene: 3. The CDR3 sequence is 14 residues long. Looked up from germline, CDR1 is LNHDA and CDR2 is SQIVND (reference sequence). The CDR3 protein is CASSRDRGANEQFF. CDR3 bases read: TGTGCCAGTAGTAGGGACAGGGGTGCCAATGAG.

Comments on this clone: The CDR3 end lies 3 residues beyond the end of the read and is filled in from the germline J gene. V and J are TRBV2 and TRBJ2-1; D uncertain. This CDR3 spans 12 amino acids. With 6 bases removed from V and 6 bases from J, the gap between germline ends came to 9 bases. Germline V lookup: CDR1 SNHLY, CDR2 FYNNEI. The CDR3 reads CASSQTGNEQFF. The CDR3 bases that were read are TGTGCCAGCAGCCAGACTGGCAATGAG.

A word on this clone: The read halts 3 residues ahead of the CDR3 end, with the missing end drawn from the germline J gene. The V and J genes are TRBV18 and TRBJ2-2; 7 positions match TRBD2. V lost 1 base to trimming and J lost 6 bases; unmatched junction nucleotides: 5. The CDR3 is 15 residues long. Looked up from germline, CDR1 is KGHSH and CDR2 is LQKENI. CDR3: CASSPRPGGPGELFF. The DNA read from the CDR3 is TGTGCCAGCTCACCACGCCCGGGGGGTCCCGGGGAG.

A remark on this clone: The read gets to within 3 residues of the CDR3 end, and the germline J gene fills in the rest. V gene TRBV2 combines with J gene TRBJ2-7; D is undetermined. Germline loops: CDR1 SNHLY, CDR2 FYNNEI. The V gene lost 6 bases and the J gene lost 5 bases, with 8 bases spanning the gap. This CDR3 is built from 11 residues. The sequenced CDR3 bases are TGTGCCAGCAGCAGACTTGACGAG. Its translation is CASSRLDE. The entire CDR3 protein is CASSRLDEQYF.

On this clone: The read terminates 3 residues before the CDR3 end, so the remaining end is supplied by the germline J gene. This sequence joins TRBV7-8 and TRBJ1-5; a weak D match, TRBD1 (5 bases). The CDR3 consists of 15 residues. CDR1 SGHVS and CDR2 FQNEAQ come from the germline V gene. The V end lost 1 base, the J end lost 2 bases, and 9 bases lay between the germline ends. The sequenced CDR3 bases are TGTGCCAGCAGCTTAGGCAGGGTTGGCAATCAGCCC. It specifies CASSLGRVGNQP. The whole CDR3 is CASSLGRVGNQPQHF.

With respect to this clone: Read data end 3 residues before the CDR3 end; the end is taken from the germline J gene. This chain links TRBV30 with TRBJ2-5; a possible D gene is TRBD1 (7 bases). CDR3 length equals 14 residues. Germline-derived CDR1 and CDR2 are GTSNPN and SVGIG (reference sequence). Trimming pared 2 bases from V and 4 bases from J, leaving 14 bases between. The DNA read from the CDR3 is TGTGCCTGGAGTAAGGGGGCTAGCGTAGAGACC. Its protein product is CAWSKGASVET. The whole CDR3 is CAWSKGASVETQYF.

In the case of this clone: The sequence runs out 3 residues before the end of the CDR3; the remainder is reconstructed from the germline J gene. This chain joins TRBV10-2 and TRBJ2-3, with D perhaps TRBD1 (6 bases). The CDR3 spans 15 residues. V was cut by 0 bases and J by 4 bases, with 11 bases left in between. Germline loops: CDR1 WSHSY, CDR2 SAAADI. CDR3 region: CASSESRGFSDTQYF. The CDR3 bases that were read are TGCGCCAGCAGTGAGTCAAGGGGGTTTTCAGATACG.

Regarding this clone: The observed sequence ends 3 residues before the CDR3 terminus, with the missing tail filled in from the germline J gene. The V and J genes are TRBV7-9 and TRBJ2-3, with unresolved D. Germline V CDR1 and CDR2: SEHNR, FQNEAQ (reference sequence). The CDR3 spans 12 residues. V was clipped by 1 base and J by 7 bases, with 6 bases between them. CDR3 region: CASSLVQNTQYF. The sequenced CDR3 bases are TGTGCCAGCAGCTTAGTCCAAAATACG.

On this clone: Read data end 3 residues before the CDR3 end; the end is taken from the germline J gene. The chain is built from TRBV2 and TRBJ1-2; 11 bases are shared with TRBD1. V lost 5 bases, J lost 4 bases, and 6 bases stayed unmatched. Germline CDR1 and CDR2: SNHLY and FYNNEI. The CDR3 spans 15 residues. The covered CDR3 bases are TGTGCCAGCAGTAACGGACAGGGGGCGATCTATGGC. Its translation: CASSNGQGAIYG. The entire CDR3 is CASSNGQGAIYGYTF.

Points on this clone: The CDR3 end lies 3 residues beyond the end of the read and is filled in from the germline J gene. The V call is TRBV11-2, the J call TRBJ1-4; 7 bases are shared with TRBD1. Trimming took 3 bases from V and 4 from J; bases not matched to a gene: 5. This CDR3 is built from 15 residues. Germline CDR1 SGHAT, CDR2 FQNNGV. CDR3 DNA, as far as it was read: TGTGCCAGCAGCTTGACAGGGTTCGGTAATGAAAAA. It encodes CASSLTGFGNEK. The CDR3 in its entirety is CASSLTGFGNEKLFF.

The CDR3 loop reads CASSARGTYNSPLHF. Partial CDR3 DNA: TGTGCCAGCAGTGCCAGGGGGACCTATAATTCACCC. The chain has TRBV6-1 and TRBJ1-6; 7 nucleotides align to TRBD1. The CDR3 goes on 3 residues after the read ends, and that part is filled in from the germline J gene. The CDR3 consists of 15 residues. V was clipped by 4 bases and J by 2 bases; unmatched bases: 2. Looked up from germline, CDR1 is MNHNS and CDR2 is SASEGT.

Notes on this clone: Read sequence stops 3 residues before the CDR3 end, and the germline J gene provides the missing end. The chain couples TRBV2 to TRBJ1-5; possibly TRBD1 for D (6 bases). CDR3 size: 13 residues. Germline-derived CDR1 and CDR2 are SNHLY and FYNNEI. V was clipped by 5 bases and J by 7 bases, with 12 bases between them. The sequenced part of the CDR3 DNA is TGTGCCAGCAGTCGACAGGTCCGGCAGCCC. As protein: CASSRQVRQP. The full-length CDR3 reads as CASSRQVRQPQHF.

The sequenced CDR3 bases are TGTGCCAGCGGCGGACTAGCGGGAGGGGGGGATGAG. Its protein product is CASGGLAGGGDE. The CDR3 in its entirety is CASGGLAGGGDEQFF. The chain carries TRBV6-2 or TRBV6-3 and TRBJ2-1; TRBD2 matches at 15 bases. The read halts 3 residues ahead of the CDR3 end, with the missing end drawn from the germline J gene. Germline trimming cut 8 bases from V and 8 bases from J; bases unmatched to any gene: 7. CDR1 MNHEY and CDR2 SVGEGT come from the germline V gene. The CDR3 runs 15 residues.

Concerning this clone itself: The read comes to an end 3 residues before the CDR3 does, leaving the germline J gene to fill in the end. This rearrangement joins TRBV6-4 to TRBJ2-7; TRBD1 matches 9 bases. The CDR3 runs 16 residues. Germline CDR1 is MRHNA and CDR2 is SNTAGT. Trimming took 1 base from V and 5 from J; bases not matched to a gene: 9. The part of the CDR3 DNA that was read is TGTGCCAGCAGTGACTGGGGCGGGACAGGGTCCAACGAG. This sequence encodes CASSDWGGTGSNE. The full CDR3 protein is CASSDWGGTGSNEQYF.

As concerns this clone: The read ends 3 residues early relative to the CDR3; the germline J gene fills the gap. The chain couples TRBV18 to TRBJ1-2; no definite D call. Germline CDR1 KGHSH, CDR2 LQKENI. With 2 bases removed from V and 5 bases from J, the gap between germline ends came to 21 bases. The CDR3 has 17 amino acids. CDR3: CASSPSGGDGIGYGYTF. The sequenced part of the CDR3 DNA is TGTGCCAGCTCACCATCTGGCGGGGATGGGATTGGGTATGGC.

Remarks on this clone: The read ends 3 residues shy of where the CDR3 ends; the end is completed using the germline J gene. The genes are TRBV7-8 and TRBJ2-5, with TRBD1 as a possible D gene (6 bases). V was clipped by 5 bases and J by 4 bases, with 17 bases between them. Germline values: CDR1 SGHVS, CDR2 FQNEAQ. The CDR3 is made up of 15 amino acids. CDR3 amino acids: CASSRAAGVGETQYF. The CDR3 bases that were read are TGTGCCAGCAGCCGCGCGGCAGGGGTGGGAGAGACC. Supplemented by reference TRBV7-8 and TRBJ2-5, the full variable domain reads GAGVSQSPRYKVAKRGQDVALRCDPISGHVSLFWYQQALGQGPEFLTYFQNEAQLDKSGLPSDRFFAERPEGSVSTLKIQRTQQEDSAVYLCASSRAAGVGETQYFGPGTRLLVL.